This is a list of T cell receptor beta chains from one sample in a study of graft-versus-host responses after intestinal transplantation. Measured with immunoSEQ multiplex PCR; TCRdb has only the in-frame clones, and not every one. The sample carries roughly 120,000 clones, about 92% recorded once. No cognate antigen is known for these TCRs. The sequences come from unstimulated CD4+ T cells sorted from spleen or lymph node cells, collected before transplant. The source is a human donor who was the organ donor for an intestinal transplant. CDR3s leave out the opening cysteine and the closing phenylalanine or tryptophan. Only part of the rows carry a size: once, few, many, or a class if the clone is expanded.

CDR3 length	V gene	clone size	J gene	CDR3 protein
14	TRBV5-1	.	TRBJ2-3	ASSLVASGRTDTQY
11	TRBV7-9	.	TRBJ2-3	ASSLGYTDTQY
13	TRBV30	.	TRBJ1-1	AWTDRGWDYTEAF
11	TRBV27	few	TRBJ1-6	ASSRQGNSPLH
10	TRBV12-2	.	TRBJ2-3	ASRLAGDTQY
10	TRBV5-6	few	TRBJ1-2	ASSPRLYGYT
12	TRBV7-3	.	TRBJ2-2	ASSLTRGTGELF
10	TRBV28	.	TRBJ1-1	ASRGTDREAF
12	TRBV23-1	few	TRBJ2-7	ASSTAGTPDEQY
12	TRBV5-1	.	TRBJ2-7	ASSPAVRDYEQY
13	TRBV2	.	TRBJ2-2	ASRTLAGVDGELF
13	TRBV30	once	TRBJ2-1	ASPRGGGTYNEQF
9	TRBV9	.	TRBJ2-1	ASSVLDEQF
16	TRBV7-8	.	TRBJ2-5	ASSLESRLAGLKETQY
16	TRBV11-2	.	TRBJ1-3	ASTLSRQPTSSGNTIY
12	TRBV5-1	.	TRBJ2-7	ASSLETGPYEQY
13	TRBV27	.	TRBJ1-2	ASRAGTLTNYGYT
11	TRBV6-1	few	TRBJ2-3	ASSDIGQGTQY
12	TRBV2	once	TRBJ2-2	ASTTNANTGELF
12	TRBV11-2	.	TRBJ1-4	ASSFGTGGEKLF
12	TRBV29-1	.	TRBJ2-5	SVEMTGFQETQY
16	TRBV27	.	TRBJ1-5	ASSSRPGTGPCGQPQH
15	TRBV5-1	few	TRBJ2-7	ASSRLPSGTADGEQY
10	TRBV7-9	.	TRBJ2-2	ASSFRPGELF
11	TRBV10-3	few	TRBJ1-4	AIRDSSNEKLF
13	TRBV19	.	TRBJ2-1	ASSTMTGQYNEQF
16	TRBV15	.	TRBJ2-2	ATSRDLLAGVRAGELF
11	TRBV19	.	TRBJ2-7	ASSIASGYEQY
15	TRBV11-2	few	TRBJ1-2	ASSLAVTARMGGGYT
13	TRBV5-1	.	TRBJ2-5	ASSSPNTYQETQY
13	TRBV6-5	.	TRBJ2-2	ASSLGTANTGELF
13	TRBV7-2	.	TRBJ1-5	ASSLAGYANQPQH
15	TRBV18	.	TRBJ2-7	ASSPPNMGLAFYEQY
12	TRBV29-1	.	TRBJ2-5	SVEDEGNMETQY
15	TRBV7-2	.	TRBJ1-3	ASSRGPAPLSGNTIY
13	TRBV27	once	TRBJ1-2	ASSLVGRAHYGYT
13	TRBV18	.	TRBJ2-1	ASSPRRGSNNEQF
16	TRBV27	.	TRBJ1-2	ASSFRPWGERSNYGYT
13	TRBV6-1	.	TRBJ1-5	ASSERQYSNQPQH
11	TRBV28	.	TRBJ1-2	ASTLTVFYGYT
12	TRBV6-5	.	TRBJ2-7	ASSPDRNSYEQY
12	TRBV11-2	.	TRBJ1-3	ATPRRVSGNTIY
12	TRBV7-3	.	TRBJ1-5	ASSAQGGNQPQH
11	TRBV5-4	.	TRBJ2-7	ASSLEVPSEQY
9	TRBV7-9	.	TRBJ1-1	ATQGGHEAF